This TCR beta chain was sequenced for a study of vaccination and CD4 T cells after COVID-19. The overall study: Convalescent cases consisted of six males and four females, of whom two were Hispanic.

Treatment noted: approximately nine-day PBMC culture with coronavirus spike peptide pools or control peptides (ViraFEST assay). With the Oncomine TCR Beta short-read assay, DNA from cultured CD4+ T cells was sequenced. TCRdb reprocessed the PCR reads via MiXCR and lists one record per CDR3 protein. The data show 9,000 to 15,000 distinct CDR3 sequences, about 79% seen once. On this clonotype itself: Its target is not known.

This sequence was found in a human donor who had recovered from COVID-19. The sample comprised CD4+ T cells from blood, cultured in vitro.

In nucleotides, the CDR3 is TGCAGTGCTAGAGACCTGCCTAAGGGGGGCTACACCTTC. Translated: CSARDLPKGGYTF. The V gene is TRBV20-1, the J gene TRBJ1-2; the D gene is possibly TRBD1 (5 bases). The CDR3 length is 13 residues. V lost 0 bases to trimming and J lost 8 bases, with 13 bases between them. Germline CDR1 DFQATT, CDR2 SNEGSKA (reference sequence).